The 9 T cell receptor beta chains below were found in one sample sequenced in a study of radiotherapy plus CTLA-4 blockade in lung cancer. Libraries were prepared by immunoSEQ multiplex PCR; TCRdb keeps only in-frame clonotypes and omits some of them. The sample has about 97,000 clones, around 79% seen once. This sample comprised peripheral blood, obtained from a patient treated with radiotherapy plus ipilimumab. The origin of the receptors is a human donor with non-small cell lung cancer who had a partial response to radiotherapy plus ipilimumab. Some clones in this sample may be carry-over from other donors' samples.

CDR3 coding DNA: TGTGCCAGCACCCCCTCGATAAACAGACGGGAGACCCAGTACTTC. It encodes CASTPSINRRETQYF. The chain links TRBV7-8 to TRBJ2-5; D uncertain. V was shortened by 7 bases and J by 5 bases, with 20 bases between the two germline ends. The CDR3 extends over 15 amino acids. CDR1 is SGHVS, CDR2 FQNEAQ, per germline.

J is TRBJ2-3 and V is TRBV7-6; TRBD2 matches 11 bases. V lost 5 bases to trimming and J lost 5 bases; unmatched junction nucleotides: 6. The CDR3 is made up of 15 amino acids. Germline-derived CDR1 and CDR2 are SGHVS and FNYEAQ. In nucleotides, the CDR3 is TGTGCCAGCAGCGATAGCGGGGGGGCCGGAGATACGCAGTATTTT. As protein: CASSDSGGAGDTQYF. Based on the CDR3 plus reference TRBV7-6 and TRBJ2-3, the full variable domain is GAGVSQSPRYKVTKRGQDVALRCDPISGHVSLYWYRQALGQGPEFLTYFNYEAQQDKSGLPNDRFSAERPEGSISTLTIQRTEQRDSAMYRCASSDSGGAGDTQYFGPGTRLTVL.

The chain couples TRBV19 to TRBJ1-4; 9 bases are shared with TRBD1. This CDR3 spans 13 amino acids. Trimming cost V 7 bases and J 9 bases; bases outside gene matches: 6. Germline V gene data show CDR1 as LNHDA and CDR2 as SQIVND (reference sequence). The CDR3 nucleotides are TGTGCCAGTAAGACAGGGGGAGTTAAAAAACTGTTTTTT. It encodes CASKTGGVKKLFF.

The chain recombines TRBV7-7 with TRBJ2-1; D is uncertain. CDR3 length: 13 amino acids. V lost 1 base to trimming and J lost 4 bases, with 5 bases between them. Germline values: CDR1 SSHAT, CDR2 FNYEAQ (reference sequence). DNA for the CDR3: TGTGCCAGCAGCTTAGAACTGTACAATGAGCAGTTCTTC. It codes for CASSLELYNEQFF.

A few counts support this clone. This chain connects TRBV5-1 to TRBJ1-1; D not resolved. The CDR3 length is 16 residues. Germline CDR1 SGHRS, CDR2 YFSETQ. Deletions cut 0 bases from V and 1 base from J, with 13 bases between. CDR3 in DNA: TGCGCCAGCAGCTTGGGCTCAACTTCCGCGAACACTGAAGCTTTCTTT. The encoded protein is CASSLGSTSANTEAFF.

The rearrangement joins TRBV7-9 to TRBJ2-6; 12 nucleotides agree with TRBD1. Looked up from germline, CDR1 is SEHNR and CDR2 is FQNEAQ (reference sequence). V gave up 2 bases and J gave up 4 bases; unmatched junction bases: 9. This CDR3 region has 19 residues. CDR3 sequence: CASSLWGTGGGRGANVLTF. CDR3 DNA: TGTGCCAGCAGCTTATGGGGGACAGGGGGCGGGAGAGGGGCCAACGTCCTGACTTTC.

This rearrangement joins TRBV19 to TRBJ2-3; 8 bases are a match to TRBD2. This CDR3 has 17 residues. Unmatched junction bases numbered 11, after V lost 0 bases and J lost 6 bases. CDR1 LNHDA and CDR2 SQIVND come from the germline V gene (reference sequence). CDR3 nucleotide sequence: TGTGCCAGTAGTATAGATACGGGAGGAGCGGGGGAGGATACGCAGTATTTT. This translates into CASSIDTGGAGEDTQYF.

The gene calls are TRBV7-9 and TRBJ2-6; 7 bases are shared with TRBD2. The CDR3 has 19 amino acids. The germline CDR1 and CDR2 sequences are SEHNR and FQNEAQ (reference sequence). With V trimmed by 0 bases and J by 0 bases, 8 bases remained unmatched. The CDR3 protein is CASSLASGGPFSGANVLTF. In DNA, the CDR3 is TGTGCCAGCAGCTTAGCGTCGGGAGGACCATTCTCTGGGGCCAACGTCCTGACTTTC.

V usage is TRBV2 and J usage is TRBJ2-1; no clear D gene. The CDR3 covers 14 residues. From germline, CDR1 is SNHLY and CDR2 FYNNEI. V was trimmed by 1 base and J by 0 bases, leaving 4 bases between them. This CDR3 is CASSEGYSYNEQFF. CDR3 DNA sequence: TGTGCCAGCAGTGAAGGTTACTCCTACAATGAGCAGTTCTTC.